This T cell receptor (beta chain) stems from a study of regulatory T cells in long-lasting Graves disease (dated by TCRdb to about 2021). Study-wide context: Antithyroid drugs had been taken for less than 3 months by newly diagnosed Graves' disease patients. A total of roughly 35 samples underwent TCR sequencing: about 13 from persistent and around 20 from newly diagnosed Graves' disease patients. Persistent Graves' disease patients were compared with newly diagnosed Graves' disease patients by peripheral blood TCR sequencing and RNA sequencing. The study was registered as a clinical trial and conducted in China. Beyond this particular receptor, the publication reports: TRBV28, TRBJ1-2 and TRBJ2-5 were preferentially used in persistent disease, while TRBV20-1 and TRBJ2-1 were favored in newly diagnosed disease. Persistent Graves' disease patients showed lower TCR Shannon entropy and fewer highly expanded clones than newly diagnosed patients, suggesting clonal expansion. The study examined only peripheral blood because the primary lesion, thyroid tissue, could not be accessed. Patients with persistent disease shared more public clonotypes (around 2,500) than newly diagnosed patients did (approximately 970). The authors acknowledged the small sample size as a limitation that may reduce accuracy. Only the TCR beta chain was sequenced and analyzed.

Reading the label with the study, this specimen's time point is: newly diagnosed GD, antithyroid drugs for less than 3 months. For both TCR sequencing and RNA sequencing, RNA was extracted from PBMCs in TRIzol. The diagnosis of Graves' disease followed American Thyroid Association guidelines. Recruitment of patients was carried out at an endocrinology department in Xi'an, China. From each patient, approximately 10 milliliters of peripheral blood was collected into an EDTA anticoagulant tube. PBMCs were isolated by Ficoll Paque Plus density gradient separation without further T cell sorting. RNA quality was checked with an Agilent 2100 Bioanalyzer and agarose gel, and concentration with a NanoDrop 2000. Libraries were prepared through multiplex PCR. TCRdb lists the instrument as Illumina HiSeq 4000. To build TCR beta libraries, CDR3 regions were amplified by Arm-PCR using iRepertoire HTBI primers. Before sequencing, the PCR products went through gel purification. The original pipeline was this. Gene usage analysis of CDR3 amino acid clonotypes used the approximately 62 TRBV and 14 to 15 TRBJ segments found across samples. COPE and FqMerger were used to merge filtered high-quality paired reads into contigs. BLAST was used to align contigs to IMGT TRBV, TRBD and TRBJ reference genes, with CDR3 defined following IMGT. Clonotypes above 0.1% frequency were classified as highly expanded clones. Shannon entropy served as the measure of repertoire diversity, while the Gini coefficient captured V-J evenness. A clonotype found in more than one individual was treated as public. TCRdb took the public reads, trimmed them with fastp at Q25, ran MiXCR for clone calling and kept in-frame beta chains. Every entry covers one CDR3 protein and lists the most common genes and DNA from its rows. Here the V and J calls rest on TCRdb's processing, not on the authors' analysis. The sample has about 440,000 distinct CDR3 sequences on record, about 15% of them singletons. The ten largest account for 15% to 20% of the sample.

Measured from the cysteine to the phenylalanine, the CDR3 is 15 residues long. The kept DNA is CDR3 alone, 45 bases in frame from the first base. The germline V gene encodes CDR1 SGHKS and CDR2 YYEKEE (reference sequence). The V end loses 4 bases and the J end loses 0 bases, and a stretch of 11 bases separates them. Worth noting for this clonotype: Its target antigen remains unknown. No quality values exist for individual bases; no much larger clone is one base distant.

These data were also reused for a study on T cells in Graves' hyperthyroidism and ophthalmopathy. The other study reports the following: Stable Graves' hyperthyroidism was defined as no progression to ophthalmopathy during 18 months of follow-up. Hyperthyroidism patients were newly diagnosed, had a disease duration of under 2 months, and were aged 18 to 65 years. Any patient with an uncontrolled infection, another autoimmune disease, pregnancy or lactation was excluded. Clinical symptoms, serum thyroxine and TRAb, thyroid ultrasound, and orbital computed tomography formed the basis for the diagnoses. For the first round of RT-PCR on the TCR CDR3, the HTBI primer set was used together with the Qiagen OneStep RT-PCR kit. Blood samples also contained most of the expanded thyroid clonotypes (frequency above 0.001), which suggests that blood repertoires may reflect thyroid immune responses. Ophthalmopathy was separated from stable hyperthyroidism by a 13 V-J signature model, with about 86% sensitivity and approximately 84% specificity obtained in cross-validation and 80%/75% obtained in testing. In validation, progression to ophthalmopathy was predicted by the model with nearly 71% sensitivity and roughly 76% specificity, a median of approximately 6.5 months before onset. A discovery cohort of around 98 patients, 43 with Graves' ophthalmopathy and more than 55 with stable Graves' hyperthyroidism, was used to find distinguishing TCR V-J signatures. Prospective prediction of ophthalmopathy was tested in an independent validation cohort consisting of about 19 hyperthyroidism patients and around 17 patients who later progressed to ophthalmopathy. The 90 to 100 discovery patients were randomly split 7:3 into training and test sets. The study also compared thyroid tissue and blood T-cell repertoires from 5 to 7 Graves' hyperthyroidism patients. Once sampling was done, hyperthyroidism patients were given methimazole at a starting dose of 30 mg daily, whereas ophthalmopathy patients were given high-dose intravenous methylprednisolone. The libraries were constructed in a second round of multiplex PCR and then size-selected and purified. Paired-end sequencing of the libraries was performed with 100 bp reads on an Illumina HiSeq2000. SOAPnuke was used to process the raw data, removing reads that contained adapters or uncalled bases, had a mean Phred below 15, or lacked an exact match to the constant primer or identifier. High-quality paired reads were merged with COPE v1.2.5, and unique nucleotide sequences were defined as clonotypes. MiTCR v1.1 was used to align clonotypes to the IMGT TRBV, TRBD and TRBJ reference segments. Analysis was restricted to V-J combinations with a frequency above 0.0001, which covered roughly 99% of repertoires. A TCS score was defined as the ratio between F50 (clonal expansion) and ExV (chaos), using BLOSUM62-based TCRdist between CDR3 peptides within each V-J. Welch's t-statistics and random forest reduced 450 to 600 V-J features to roughly 13, which were used in a naive Bayes classifier (R e1071). Sample size was not statistically predetermined, and investigators were not blinded to group allocation. TCR Vbeta CDR3 sequencing of 130 to 150 peripheral blood samples (about 45 ophthalmopathy, 75 to 85 hyperthyroidism and 17 progressor patients) is reported in the paper.

The source is a woman aged 25 to 39 with Graves disease. Donor details come from another sample of the same person, matched by shared clones. The chain joins TRBV5-5 to TRBJ2-1, with the D gene not clear enough to name. The starting material was peripheral blood mononuclear cells (PBMCs), obtained at new diagnosis, from a patient treated with antithyroid drugs. CDR3 reads: CASSLQLSSYNEQFF. The nucleotide sequence reads as follows: TGTGCCAGCAGCCTCCAGCTGAGCTCCTACAATGAGCAGTTCTTC.